This entry lists 20 T cell receptor beta chains sequenced from one sample in a study of CD8 T cells in ankylosing spondylitis. MiXCR, run by TCRdb on the 5' RACE reads, gives a single entry per CDR3 protein. The table records 310,000 or so distinct CDR3 sequences, 20% of them present only once. The sample comprised blood, either unsorted or a sorted T cell fraction (not recorded which). These TCRs come from a male donor with ankylosing spondylitis or in good health (not recorded which).

This clonotype appeared a few times. The V call is TRBV29-1, the J call TRBJ2-2, with D possibly being TRBD2 (6 bases). Between the trimmed V and J ends, which lost 7 bases and 5 bases, there was a span of 14 bases. The CDR3 loop spans 13 amino acids. Germline lookup yields CDR1 SQVTM and CDR2 ANQGSEA. CDR3 amino acids: CSAGHAGTGELFF. The CDR3 DNA follows: TGCAGCGCCGGACATGCGGGGACCGGGGAGCTGTTTTTT.

This clonotype was observed a few times. V is TRBV18 and J is TRBJ1-4; D uncertain. Germline CDR1 reads KGHSH; CDR2 reads LQKENI. The CDR3 length is 14 residues. Between the trimmed V and J ends, which lost 1 base and 8 bases, there was a span of 11 bases. As DNA, the CDR3 is TGTGCCAGCTCACCACAGGGATTGAGGGAAAAACTGTTTTTT. As protein: CASSPQGLREKLFF.

The V gene is TRBV2, the J gene TRBJ2-5, with TRBD2 identical over 8 bases. V dropped 8 bases and J dropped 5; count of bases not matched to a gene: 13. The CDR3 has 15 residues. Germline V gene sequence: CDR1 SNHLY, CDR2 FYNNEI. CDR3: CASCGAERERETQYF. The DNA for the CDR3 is TGTGCCAGCTGTGGTGCCGAGCGGGAGAGGGAGACCCAGTACTTC.

Many counts were recorded for this clonotype. The chain joins TRBV5-6 to TRBJ2-6; D assignment may be TRBD1 or TRBD2 (5 bases each). Trimming left V 4 bases short and J 3 bases short, with 8 bases between. The germline V gene encodes CDR1 SGHDT and CDR2 YYEEEE. The length of the CDR3 is 14 residues. The CDR3 nucleotides read TGTGCCAGCAGCCCTGGGGGTGGGGCCAACGTCCTGACTTTC. This translates into CASSPGGGANVLTF. Full variable domain (outside the CDR3, taken from reference TRBV5-6 and TRBJ2-6): DAGVTQSPTHLIKTRGQQVTLRCSPKSGHDTVSWYQQALGQGPQFIFQYYEEEERQRGNFPDRFSGHQFPNYSSELNVNALLLGDSALYLCASSPGGGANVLTFGAGSRLTVL.

V usage is TRBV29-1 and J usage is TRBJ2-6; a weak D match, TRBD2 (6 bases). Trimming stripped 3 bases from V and 4 bases from J, with 10 bases between. The CDR3 contains 14 residues. Germline V CDR1 and CDR2: SQVTM, ANQGSEA. Written as DNA, the CDR3 is TGCAGCGTTGATGCGGGGCTGGGGGCCAACGTCCTGACTTTC. Residues: CSVDAGLGANVLTF.

The chain recombines TRBV5-1 with TRBJ2-7; 9 positions match TRBD1. The CDR3 is 14 amino acids. Per germline, CDR1 SGHRS and CDR2 YFSETQ. CDR3 sequence reads: CVSSLGQGSYEQYV. For the CDR3, the DNA is TGCGTCAGCAGCCTGGGACAGGGTTCCTACGAGCAGTACGTC.

The chain uses TRBV6-5 and TRBJ1-2; D gene unclear. Germline V lookup: CDR1 MNHEY, CDR2 SVGAGI. The CDR3 extends over 13 amino acids. V gave up 3 bases and J gave up 6 bases, with 11 bases separating them. CDR3 amino acids: CASSYQASDGYTF. The CDR3 DNA reads TGTGCCAGCAGTTATCAGGCGTCGGATGGCTACACCTTC.

This clonotype was counted between two and nine times. J is TRBJ2-5 and V is TRBV9; 8 bases agree with TRBD2. With V trimmed by 5 bases and J by 1 base, 7 bases remained unmatched. Per the germline V gene, CDR1 is SGDLS and CDR2 is YYNGEE. This CDR3 is 15 amino acids long. The CDR3 loop is CASSPGGGTQETQYF. DNA of the CDR3: TGTGCCAGCAGTCCGGGCGGGGGGACCCAAGAGACCCAGTACTTC.

This chain connects TRBV5-1 to TRBJ1-3, with 7 bases lining up with TRBD1. CDR1 is SGHRS, CDR2 YFSETQ, per germline. After removal of 5 bases from V and 4 bases from J, the junction contained 18 bases not matched to a gene. The CDR3 spans 18 residues. The CDR3 nucleotides are TGCGCCAGCAGACCGTCTAGTCAGGGGGATCGGCCAGGAAACACCATATATTTT. It translates to CASRPSSQGDRPGNTIYF. Looking up the rest from reference TRBV5-1 and TRBJ1-3 gives the full variable domain: KAGVTQTPRYLIKTRGQQVTLSCSPISGHRSVSWYQQTPGQGLQFLFEYFSETQRNKGNFPGRFSGRQFSNSRSEMNVSTLELGDSALYLCASRPSSQGDRPGNTIYFGEGSWLTVV.

The DNA of the CDR3 is TGTGCCAGCAGCCCTTTCGTCGGCGAAACCGGGGAGCTGTTTTTT. Translated: CASSPFVGETGELFF. This chain uses TRBV7-9 with TRBJ2-2; D gene unclear. Per germline, CDR1 SEHNR and CDR2 FQNEAQ (reference sequence). Trimming removed 5 bases from V and 5 bases from J, with 15 bases in between. The CDR3 is 15 residues long.

This clonotype showed up just a few times. The CDR3 protein is CSAKVGETQYF. As DNA, the CDR3 is TGCAGTGCTAAAGTCGGAGAGACCCAGTACTTC. V gene TRBV20-1 combines with J gene TRBJ2-5; no clear D. Germline V lookup: CDR1 DFQATT, CDR2 SNEGSKA (reference sequence). V was pared by 4 bases and J by 4 bases, with 7 bases between. This CDR3 region has 11 residues.

This clonotype was found a few times. V usage is TRBV5-1 and J usage is TRBJ1-2; 8 bases match TRBD1. The germline V gene encodes CDR1 SGHRS and CDR2 YFSETQ. V gave up 4 bases and J gave up 8 bases; unmatched junction bases: 13. The CDR3 is 15 amino acids. The CDR3 loop reads CASSTGQGRGRGYTF. The CDR3 nucleotides are TGCGCCAGCAGCACCGGACAGGGCCGGGGACGGGGCTACACCTTC.

DNA for the CDR3: TGTGCCAGCAGTCCACCGGGACGGACGAATTCACCCCTCCACTTT. This translates into CASSPPGRTNSPLHF. The chain uses TRBV12-3 or TRBV12-4 and TRBJ1-6; D possibly corresponds to TRBD1 (5 bases). The length of the CDR3 is 15 residues. V was pared by 5 bases and J by 7 bases, with 15 bases between.

This clonotype was seen a handful of times. A much bigger clone sits one base away, suggesting this may be a read error. The chain employs TRBV5-1 and TRBJ2-3, with TRBD2 identical over 7 bases. This CDR3 has 15 residues. Germline V gene lookup returns CDR1 SGHRS and CDR2 YFSETQ. The V gene end was trimmed by 0 bases and the J gene end by 0 bases; junction bases not matched to a gene: 1. The CDR3 loop is CASSLELASTDTQYF. DNA for the CDR3: TGCGCCAGCAGCTTGGAACTAGCGAGCACAGATACGCAGTATTTT.

This clonotype appeared a few times. The chain carries TRBV11-2 and TRBJ1-1; TRBD1 agrees at 8 bases. Trimming took 3 bases from V and 0 from J; bases not matched to a gene: 3. Germline V CDR1 and CDR2: SGHAT, FQNNGV. CDR3 length: 15 residues. The chain's CDR3 is CASSFGQGLNTEAFF. CDR3 DNA: TGTGCCAGCAGCTTCGGACAGGGCCTGAACACTGAAGCTTTCTTT.

The chain couples TRBV5-1 to TRBJ2-1, with 8 positions matching TRBD2. V lost 0 bases, J lost 4 bases, and 6 bases stayed unmatched. CDR1 SGHRS and CDR2 YFSETQ come from the germline V gene. CDR3 length equals 16 residues. The CDR3 loop is CASSLAGGRIYNEQFF. The DNA for the CDR3 is TGCGCCAGCAGCTTGGCCGGCGGGAGGATATACAATGAGCAGTTCTTC.

The chain carries TRBV25-1 and TRBJ2-1; possibly TRBD2 for D (6 bases). The germline gives CDR1 MGHDK, CDR2 SYGVNS. The CDR3 runs 15 residues. Trimming took 3 bases from V and 7 from J, leaving 16 bases between them. Written as DNA, the CDR3 is TGTGCCAGCAGTGATTGGAGGGTGTCTGCGAATGAGCAGTTCTTC. Its translation is CASSDWRVSANEQFF. Looking up the rest from reference TRBV25-1 and TRBJ2-1 gives the full variable domain: EADIYQTPRYLVIGTGKKITLECSQTMGHDKMYWYQQDPGMELHLIHYSYGVNSTEKGDLSSESTVSRIRTEHFPLTLESARPSHTSQYLCASSDWRVSANEQFFGPGTRLTVL.

This clonotype has at least ten counts. J is TRBJ2-5 and V is TRBV27, with D perhaps matching TRBD1 (6 bases). Germline lookup yields CDR1 MNHEY and CDR2 SMNVEV (reference sequence). The CDR3 loop spans 13 amino acids. Trimming pared 3 bases from V and 5 bases from J, leaving 10 bases between. CDR3 amino acids: CASSLDRWETQYF. The DNA of the CDR3 is TGTGCCAGCAGTTTGGACAGATGGGAGACCCAGTACTTC.

This clonotype has just a few counts. The chain has TRBV29-1 and TRBJ2-1; 11 bases are a match to TRBD1. Germline trimming cut 5 bases from V and 9 bases from J; bases unmatched to any gene: 9. From germline, CDR1 is SQVTM and CDR2 ANQGSEA. CDR3 length: 14 residues. The CDR3 DNA reads TGCAGCGTTCAGGACAGGGGGCAGGAGGGTGAGCAGTTCTTC. Its protein product is CSVQDRGQEGEQFF.

Many counts were recorded for this clonotype. The J gene is TRBJ1-5, the V gene TRBV20-1, with 8 bases that match TRBD1. This CDR3 region has 15 residues. The V gene's germline CDR1 is DFQATT and CDR2 SNEGSKA (reference sequence). J was trimmed by 0 bases and V by 6 bases; bases with no gene match: 7. Here the CDR3 DNA reads TGCAGTGCCACCCGGACAGGGATTAGCAATCAGCCCCAGCATTTT. Its protein product is CSATRTGISNQPQHF.